A selection of T cell receptor beta chains follows, all from one sample in a study of blood T cells in healthy people across ages. TCRdb passed the 5' RACE reads through MiXCR, listing each CDR3 protein once. The sample lists about 730,000 distinct CDR3 sequences; roughly 44% were seen once. Input material: blood. Receptors originate from a woman aged 55-69 years in good health. Each CDR3 is given with its conserved first and last residue. Each record gives: clone size, J gene, V gene, D gene, CDR3 DNA, CDR3 protein. D genes are given only for firm matches. Size values are once, few and many counts, or a class for expanded clones, and some rows have none.

abundance: .
j_gene: TRBJ2-3
v_gene: TRBV20-1
d_gene: .
CDR3nt: TGCAGTGCGCTTCGGGGTTACACAGATACGCAGTATTTT
CDR3aa: CSALRGYTDTQYF

abundance: few
j_gene: TRBJ2-1
v_gene: TRBV18
d_gene: .
CDR3nt: TGTGCCAGCTCAAGGGACCACGACAATGAGCAGTTCTTC
CDR3aa: CASSRDHDNEQFF

abundance: .
j_gene: TRBJ2-3
v_gene: TRBV19
d_gene: .
CDR3nt: TGTGCCAGTAGTATAGGATTAGCGACCTACACAGATACGCAGTATTTT
CDR3aa: CASSIGLATYTDTQYF

abundance: few
j_gene: TRBJ2-7
v_gene: TRBV12-3/TRBV12-4
d_gene: TRBD2
CDR3nt: TGTGCCAGCAGTTGGCTAGCGGGGGGCTCGGACGAGCAGTACTTC
CDR3aa: CASSWLAGGSDEQYF

abundance: .
j_gene: TRBJ2-1
v_gene: TRBV5-1
d_gene: .
CDR3nt: TGCGCCAGCAGCTCCCCAAGGTCGGGACTTTACAATGAGCAGTTCTTC
CDR3aa: CASSSPRSGLYNEQFF

abundance: .
j_gene: TRBJ2-7
v_gene: TRBV20-1
d_gene: .
CDR3nt: TGCAGTGCTAGAGGGGGTGGGCACACGGCCTACTACGAGCAGTACTTC
CDR3aa: CSARGGGHTAYYEQYF

abundance: few
j_gene: TRBJ2-3
v_gene: TRBV5-5
d_gene: TRBD2
CDR3nt: TGTGCCAGCCGAAATGCTAGCGGAGGGAGCACAGATACGCAGTATTTT
CDR3aa: CASRNASGGSTDTQYF

abundance: .
j_gene: TRBJ1-1
v_gene: TRBV7-9
d_gene: TRBD1
CDR3nt: TGTGCCAGCAGCCCCTGGGGAGACAGGGGAGAAACTGAAGCTTTCTTT
CDR3aa: CASSPWGDRGETEAFF

abundance: .
j_gene: TRBJ2-5
v_gene: TRBV6-5
d_gene: .
CDR3nt: TGTGCCAGCAGTTACGGCGGGGAAAGTGGGGAGACCCAGTACTTC
CDR3aa: CASSYGGESGETQYF

abundance: few
j_gene: TRBJ2-3
v_gene: TRBV11-2
d_gene: .
CDR3nt: TGTGCCAGCAGCTTTGGGGTTGGGGTGAGAGATACGCAGTATTTT
CDR3aa: CASSFGVGVRDTQYF

abundance: .
j_gene: TRBJ2-1
v_gene: TRBV10-3
d_gene: TRBD2
CDR3nt: TGTGCCAACAGGGGACTAGCGGGAGATCTAGATTTTAATGAGCAGTTCTTC
CDR3aa: CANRGLAGDLDFNEQFF

abundance: .
j_gene: TRBJ2-1
v_gene: TRBV28
d_gene: TRBD2
CDR3nt: TGTGCCAGCAGTTTAAGTCTAGCGGAAGTTAATGAGCAGTTCTTC
CDR3aa: CASSLSLAEVNEQFF

abundance: .
j_gene: TRBJ2-1
v_gene: TRBV28
d_gene: TRBD2
CDR3nt: TGTGCCAGCAGCCTTCCGGTCGGAGCGGGATACAATGAGCAGTTCTTC
CDR3aa: CASSLPVGAGYNEQFF

abundance: few
j_gene: TRBJ2-5
v_gene: TRBV9
d_gene: .
CDR3nt: TGTGCCAGCAGCCCCCTACCGCGAGAGACCCAGTACTTC
CDR3aa: CASSPLPRETQYF

abundance: .
j_gene: TRBJ1-1
v_gene: TRBV12-3/TRBV12-4
d_gene: .
CDR3nt: TGTGCCAGCAGTTTGAGGGTCACTGAAGCTTTCTTT
CDR3aa: CASSLRVTEAFF

abundance: .
j_gene: TRBJ2-5
v_gene: TRBV29-1
d_gene: .
CDR3nt: TGCAGCGTTGAAGAGAGTGAGGGAGTGCAGTACTTC
CDR3aa: CSVEESEGVQYF

abundance: .
j_gene: TRBJ2-1
v_gene: TRBV20-1
d_gene: .
CDR3nt: TGCAGTGCTCCAAACATTTTTAGGACGGGCGGAGAGCAGTTCTTC
CDR3aa: CSAPNIFRTGGEQFF

abundance: .
j_gene: TRBJ2-3
v_gene: TRBV6-1
d_gene: TRBD2
CDR3nt: TGTGCCAGCAATAAGCGGGGGGAGGATACGCAGTATTTT
CDR3aa: CASNKRGEDTQYF

abundance: .
j_gene: TRBJ2-1
v_gene: TRBV12-3/TRBV12-4
d_gene: TRBD2
CDR3nt: TGTGCCAGCAGTTTCGGCGGGGGGGCAACTGAGCAGTTCTTC
CDR3aa: CASSFGGGATEQFF

abundance: few
j_gene: TRBJ2-5
v_gene: TRBV12-5
d_gene: TRBD1
CDR3nt: TGTGCTAGTGGTTTGGAAAAGGGACAGGTGGGTGGAGGGACCCAGTACTTC
CDR3aa: CASGLEKGQVGGGTQYF

abundance: .
j_gene: TRBJ2-3
v_gene: TRBV12-3/TRBV12-4
d_gene: TRBD1
CDR3nt: TGCGCCAGCAGTTTGGTGAGAGAGGGGGCTGATACGCAGTATTTT
CDR3aa: CASSLVREGADTQYF

abundance: .
j_gene: TRBJ1-2
v_gene: TRBV4-2
d_gene: .
CDR3nt: TGTGCCAGCAGCCAAGAACCGCACAACTATGGCTACACCTTC
CDR3aa: CASSQEPHNYGYTF